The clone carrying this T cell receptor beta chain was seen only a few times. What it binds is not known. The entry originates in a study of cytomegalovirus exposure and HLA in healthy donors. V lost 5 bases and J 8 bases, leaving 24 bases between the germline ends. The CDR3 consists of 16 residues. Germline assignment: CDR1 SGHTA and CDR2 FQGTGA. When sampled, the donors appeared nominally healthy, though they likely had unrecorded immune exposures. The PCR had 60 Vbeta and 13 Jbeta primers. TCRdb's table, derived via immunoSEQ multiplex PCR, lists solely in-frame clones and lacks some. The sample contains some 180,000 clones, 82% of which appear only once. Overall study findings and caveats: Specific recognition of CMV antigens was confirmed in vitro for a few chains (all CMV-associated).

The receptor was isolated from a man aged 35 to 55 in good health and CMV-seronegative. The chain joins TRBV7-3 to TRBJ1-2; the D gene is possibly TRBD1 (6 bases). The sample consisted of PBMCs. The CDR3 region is CASSREQGPLVSGYTF. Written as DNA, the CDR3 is TGTGCCAGCAGCCGGGAACAGGGACCTTTAGTCTCAGGCTACACCTTC.